The next 29 T cell receptor beta chains were all read from a single sample in a study of T cell responses to AZD1222 COVID-19 vaccine. Clones were read by immunoSEQ multiplex PCR, and TCRdb kept only the in-frame ones, dropping some. The sample comprises tens of thousands of clones, approximately 88% of which are singletons, and around 10% rests with the top ten. Specimen: peripheral blood, collected 28 days after the second AZD1222 dose. The receptors were gathered from an adult who received the AZD1222 COVID-19 vaccine.

The J gene is TRBJ1-3, the V gene TRBV9; TRBD1 might be the D (5 bases). Germline CDR1 SGDLS, CDR2 YYNGEE. V lost 4 bases to trimming and J lost 0 bases, with 14 bases between them. The CDR3 is 16 amino acids. The CDR3, as DNA: TGTGCCAGCAGCTGGTCAGGGCCGTCCTCTGGAAACACCATATATTTT. Translating gives CASSWSGPSSGNTIYF.

The chain joins TRBV19 to TRBJ2-2; 11 bases line up with TRBD2. The V and J ends lost 4 bases and 2 bases, in that order; junction bases with no gene match: 9. The germline V gene has CDR1 LNHDA and CDR2 SQIVND (reference sequence). The CDR3 sequence is 18 residues long. The CDR3 spells CASSKRLLAGANTGELFF. CDR3 in DNA: TGTGCCAGTAGTAAAAGGTTACTAGCGGGGGCAAACACCGGGGAGCTGTTTTTT. The full variable domain, its missing parts supplied by reference TRBV19 and TRBJ2-2, is DGGITQSPKYLFRKEGQNVTLSCEQNLNHDAMYWYRQDPGQGLRLIYYSQIVNDFQKGDIAEGYSVSREKKESFPLTVTSAQKNPTAFYLCASSKRLLAGANTGELFFGEGSRLTVL.

This chain links TRBV6-2 or TRBV6-3 with TRBJ2-1; TRBD2 might be the D (6 bases). V was pared by 0 bases and J by 9 bases, with 9 bases between. The CDR3 sequence is 13 residues long. CDR1 is MNHEY, CDR2 SVGEGT, per germline. CDR3 sequence reads: CASSYSLATEQFF. The CDR3 coding sequence is TGTGCCAGCAGTTACTCGCTAGCGACTGAGCAGTTCTTC.

The chain couples TRBV12-3 or TRBV12-4 to TRBJ1-2; unclear D gene. The V end was cut by 10 bases, the J end by 2 bases, with 8 bases between. The CDR3 is made up of 11 amino acids. The CDR3 sequence: CAIRSNYGYTF. Here the CDR3 DNA reads TGTGCCATCCGAAGCAACTATGGCTACACCTTC.

The rearrangement joins TRBV7-9 to TRBJ1-1; 7 bases are a match to TRBD1. The CDR3 spans 14 residues. The germline gives CDR1 SEHNR, CDR2 FQNEAQ (reference sequence). With V trimmed by 1 base and J by 1 base, 0 bases remained unmatched. Here the CDR3 reads CASSLGQGNTEAFF. CDR3 sequence (DNA): TGTGCCAGCAGCTTAGGACAGGGGAACACTGAAGCTTTCTTT. The complete variable domain, with remaining parts taken from reference TRBV7-9 and TRBJ1-1, reads DTGVSQNPRHKITKRGQNVTFRCDPISEHNRLYWYRQTLGQGPEFLTYFQNEAQLEKSRLLSDRFSAERPKGSFSTLEIQRTEQGDSAMYLCASSLGQGNTEAFFGQGTRLTVV.

The chain recombines TRBV14 with TRBJ1-6; D unclear. The germline CDR1 and CDR2 sequences are SGHDN and FVKESK. The CDR3 has 12 amino acids. With 4 bases removed from V and 7 bases from J, the gap between germline ends came to 5 bases. CDR3 region: CASSRINSPLHF. As DNA, the CDR3 is TGTGCCAGCAGCCGGATCAATTCACCCCTCCACTTT.

This chain joins TRBV7-2 and TRBJ1-1; weak D call: TRBD1 (5 bases). Trimming took off 6 bases at V and 0 bases at J, with 11 bases between the two ends. The germline V gene has CDR1 SGHTA and CDR2 FQGNSA. The CDR3 is 14 residues long. CDR3 in amino acids: CASRPQGMNTEAFF. In DNA form, the CDR3 reads TGTGCCAGCAGACCTCAGGGAATGAACACTGAAGCTTTCTTT.

This CDR3 reads CASSNTAGAFKETQYF. The CDR3 DNA follows: TGTGCCAGCAGTAATACGGCAGGGGCTTTCAAAGAGACCCAGTACTTC. This chain joins TRBV7-3 and TRBJ2-5, with a tentative D call TRBD1 (6 bases). In germline, CDR1 is SGHTA, CDR2 FQGTGA. The CDR3 length is 16 residues. V lost 6 bases, J lost 3 bases, and 20 bases lay in between.

The chain has TRBV18 and TRBJ2-5, with a weak D call TRBD1 (5 bases). The CDR3 extends over 14 amino acids. Germline values: CDR1 KGHSH, CDR2 LQKENI. Trimming shortened V by 0 bases and J by 5 bases, and 10 bases separated the two germline ends. CDR3 residues: CASSPPGAKETQYF. CDR3 nucleotide sequence: TGTGCCAGCTCACCACCAGGGGCGAAGGAGACCCAGTACTTC. The complete variable domain, with remaining parts taken from reference TRBV18 and TRBJ2-5, reads NAGVMQNPRHLVRRRGQEARLRCSPMKGHSHVYWYRQLPEEGLKFMVYLQKENIIDESGMPKERFSAEFPKEGPSILRIQQVVRGDSAAYFCASSPPGAKETQYFGPGTRLLVL.

V and J are TRBV11-2 and TRBJ2-1; D not certain. The CDR3 loop spans 14 amino acids. Trimming took 5 bases from V and 6 from J, leaving 14 bases between them. In germline, CDR1 is SGHAT, CDR2 FQNNGV. The CDR3 protein is CASSPPLESNEQFF. Here the CDR3 DNA reads TGTGCCAGCAGCCCGCCGCTAGAGAGCAATGAGCAGTTCTTC. Full variable domain (outside the CDR3, taken from reference TRBV11-2 and TRBJ2-1): EAGVAQSPRYKIIEKRQSVAFWCNPISGHATLYWYQQILGQGPKLLIQFQNNGVVDDSQLPKDRFSAERLKGVDSTLKIQPAKLEDSAVYLCASSPPLESNEQFFGPGTRLTVL.

Details on this clone: Other DNA sequences in this sample translate to the same CDR3. The gene calls are TRBV12-3 or TRBV12-4 and TRBJ1-1; 7 nucleotides align to TRBD1. CDR3 length equals 12 residues. J gave up 7 bases and V 6 bases, and 5 bases lay outside the gene matches. This CDR3 reads CASRGQAYEAFF. CDR3 DNA sequence: TGTGCCAGCAGAGGACAGGCATATGAAGCTTTCTTT.

V usage is TRBV19 and J usage is TRBJ1-2; D ambiguous. V dropped 5 bases and J dropped 2 bases, with 15 bases sitting between them. Germline values: CDR1 LNHDA, CDR2 SQIVND (reference sequence). This CDR3 has 15 amino acids. CDR3 DNA: TGTGCCAGTAGTTCCGGAGGGTTTCCCAACTATGGCTACACCTTC. Translating it yields CASSSGGFPNYGYTF.

Turning to this clone: A junction boundary mismatches the germline segment, possibly from a read error. Other DNA variants within this sample encode the same CDR3. The rearrangement joins TRBV6-2 or TRBV6-3 to TRBJ1-5, with D unresolved. Germline CDR1 reads MNHEY; CDR2 reads SVGEGT. The CDR3 extends over 16 amino acids. CDR3 residues: CASSYSGALSNQPQHF. The DNA of the CDR3 is TGTGCCAGCAGCTACTCCGGCGCCCTCTCCAATCAGCCCCAGCATTTT.

The V and J genes are TRBV9 and TRBJ1-2; possibly TRBD1 for D (6 bases). This CDR3 has 17 amino acids. V lost 2 bases and J lost 1, with 18 bases in between. From germline, CDR1 is SGDLS and CDR2 YYNGEE. CDR3 residues: CASSVGFRDNFNYGYTF. In nucleotides, the CDR3 is TGTGCCAGCAGCGTTGGTTTCCGGGACAACTTTAACTATGGCTACACCTTC.

The chain joins TRBV28 to TRBJ1-3; the D gene is possibly TRBD1 (5 bases). This CDR3 is built from 14 residues. Germline CDR1 MDHEN, CDR2 SYDVKM. V was cut by 5 bases and J by 0 bases, with 8 bases left in between. Written as DNA, the CDR3 is TGTGCCAGCAGTGGGGGACTCTCTGGAAACACCATATATTTT. It translates to CASSGGLSGNTIYF.

This sequence joins TRBV4-1 and TRBJ1-5; 8 bases are shared with TRBD1. The junction had 2 bases not matched to a gene; V was cut back by 1 base and J by 9 bases. From germline, CDR1 is MGHRA and CDR2 YSYEKL. The CDR3 sequence is 13 residues long. The CDR3 is CASSQGQGLPQHF. As DNA, the CDR3 is TGCGCCAGCAGCCAAGGACAGGGGTTGCCCCAGCATTTT.

V usage is TRBV29-1 and J usage is TRBJ1-2; TRBD1 is a possible D gene (5 bases). Trimming left V 6 bases short and J 2 bases short, with 10 bases between. Germline CDR1 SQVTM, CDR2 ANQGSEA. This CDR3 is 12 amino acids long. The chain's CDR3 is CSVAGQNYGYTF. CDR3 in DNA: TGCAGCGTCGCGGGGCAGAACTATGGCTACACCTTC.

In this sample, this clone turned up once. The chain uses TRBV29-1 and TRBJ2-3; D remains unclear. The CDR3 consists of 13 residues. CDR1 and CDR2 (germline): SQVTM, ANQGSEA. Between the trimmed V and J ends, which lost 4 bases and 0 bases, there was a span of 8 bases. CDR3 in amino acids: CSVGDTSTDTQYF. The CDR3 DNA reads as TGCAGCGTTGGGGATACTAGCACAGATACGCAGTATTTT.

The chain recombines TRBV24-1 with TRBJ2-2; D is tentatively TRBD1 or TRBD2 (5 bases each). This CDR3 is 14 amino acids long. The V end was cut by 6 bases, the J end by 2 bases, with 9 bases between. Germline V lookup: CDR1 KGHDR, CDR2 SFDVKD. CDR3 nucleotide sequence: TGTGCCACCAGTCCCCGGGACAACACCGGGGAGCTGTTTTTT. Translating gives CATSPRDNTGELFF.

The genes are TRBV4-1 and TRBJ1-6; 7 bases agree with TRBD1. The CDR3 contains 17 residues. V lost 1 base, J lost 4 bases, and 7 bases stayed unmatched. Germline V lookup: CDR1 MGHRA, CDR2 YSYEKL. The CDR3 region is CASSQGVRTGYNSPLHF. CDR3 sequence (DNA): TGCGCCAGCAGCCAAGGTGTGAGGACAGGTTATAATTCACCCCTCCACTTT.

A remark on this clone: Within the sample, other DNA sequences also encode this same CDR3. This chain connects TRBV7-8 to TRBJ1-6; TRBD1 aligns across 10 bases. The CDR3 runs to 17 residues. V shed 5 bases, J shed 1 base, and the junction held 5 bases outside the gene matches. Germline values: CDR1 SGHVS, CDR2 FQNEAQ. DNA for the CDR3: TGTGCCAGCAGCCCCAGGACAGGGGGTTCCTATAATTCACCCCTCCACTTT. Encoded protein: CASSPRTGGSYNSPLHF. The complete variable domain, with remaining parts taken from reference TRBV7-8 and TRBJ1-6, reads GAGVSQSPRYKVAKRGQDVALRCDPISGHVSLFWYQQALGQGPEFLTYFQNEAQLDKSGLPSDRFFAERPEGSVSTLKIQRTQQEDSAVYLCASSPRTGGSYNSPLHFGNGTRLTVT.

The chain links TRBV7-2 to TRBJ2-7; no reliable D call. V was trimmed by 1 base and J by 3 bases, leaving 7 bases between them. CDR1 SGHTA and CDR2 FQGNSA come from the germline V gene. The CDR3 runs 13 residues. In nucleotides, the CDR3 is TGTGCCAGCAGCTTAGGAGCCTACTACGAGCAGTACTTC. The encoded protein is CASSLGAYYEQYF.

This chain links TRBV7-9 with TRBJ2-2; D perhaps matches TRBD1 (6 bases). Trimming stripped 5 bases from V and 6 bases from J, with 19 bases between. The CDR3 loop spans 16 amino acids. Germline CDR1 SEHNR, CDR2 FQNEAQ (reference sequence). DNA of the CDR3: TGTGCCAGCAGCCACCAAGACAGGCAGAGGGCCGGGGAGCTGTTTTTT. This codes for CASSHQDRQRAGELFF.

The rearrangement links TRBV9 to TRBJ2-7; the match to TRBD2 covers 11 bases. Trimming took 0 bases from V and 3 from J; bases not matched to a gene: 2. This CDR3 has 15 residues. Per the germline V gene, CDR1 is SGDLS and CDR2 is YYNGEE. The CDR3 DNA is TGTGCCAGCAGCGTAGGACTAGCGGGGAACTACGAGCAGTACTTC. It is translated as CASSVGLAGNYEQYF.

The chain employs TRBV10-3 and TRBJ2-1, with D unclear. V dropped 0 bases and J dropped 5 bases, with 5 bases sitting between them. CDR1 and CDR2 from the germline V gene are ENHRY and SYGVKD. This CDR3 has 13 residues. The CDR3: CAISESEDNEQFF. The CDR3, as DNA: TGTGCCATCAGTGAGTCCGAAGACAATGAGCAGTTCTTC.

The V call is TRBV19, the J call TRBJ2-7, with D maybe TRBD1 (6 bases). CDR3 length: 12 amino acids. Per germline, CDR1 LNHDA and CDR2 SQIVND (reference sequence). V gave up 10 bases and J gave up 7 bases, with 17 bases separating them. The CDR3 region has the DNA TGTGCCACCAACAGGGACCGAAAGGAGCAGTACTTC. This sequence encodes CATNRDRKEQYF.

V usage is TRBV18 and J usage is TRBJ1-1; TRBD1 might be the D (6 bases). This CDR3 region has 14 residues. V lost 5 bases to trimming and J lost 5 bases, with 15 bases between them. Germline CDR1 is KGHSH and CDR2 is LQKENI. In DNA form, the CDR3 reads TGTGCCAGCTCAGGGGGGGCTCCTCTAACTGAAGCTTTCTTT. Protein sequence: CASSGGAPLTEAFF.

The chain has TRBV7-3 and TRBJ2-6; D is unresolved. Trimming removed 2 bases from V and 2 bases from J, with 1 base in between. The CDR3 consists of 13 residues. From germline, CDR1 is SGHTA and CDR2 FQGTGA. The CDR3 DNA reads TGTGCCAGCAGCTTACCTGGGGCCAACGTCCTGACTTTC. Translating gives CASSLPGANVLTF.

The chain links TRBV11-2 to TRBJ2-1; D could derive from TRBD1 or TRBD2 (6 bases each). Germline assignment: CDR1 SGHAT and CDR2 FQNNGV. The CDR3 spans 16 residues. V was cut by 7 bases and J by 0 bases, with 16 bases left in between. DNA for the CDR3: TGTGCCAGCATCTTGTGGGGGGCTGGCTCCTACAATGAGCAGTTCTTC. Residues: CASILWGAGSYNEQFF.